Sequencing of this TCR beta chain was carried out in a study of T-cell reconstitution after alpha-beta-depleted transplantation in children. Whole-study findings and limits: Among T cells one year after transplant, newly produced cells accounted for most counts and diversity. Expanded clones from the graft, numbering several hundred, reportedly supplied alpha-beta T cells about two months after transplant. Some patients owed their high day-60 TCRbeta diversity to surviving recipient T cells and thymic progenitors.

Unique molecular identifiers were used to barcode this TCRbeta library. TCRdb redid the calling of the PCR reads with MiXCR, one entry per CDR3 protein. The sample shows about 300,000 distinct CDR3 sequences, about 9.5% of them seen only once. The germline CDR1 and CDR2 sequences are SGHKS and YYEKEE (reference sequence). The CDR3 covers 14 residues. V was shortened by 1 base and J by 4 bases, with 8 bases between the two germline ends. This clonotype was counted at least ten times. Its antigen is still unknown. The chain joins TRBV5-5 to TRBJ2-2; unclear D gene. The receptor comes from a boy younger than two with acute myeloid leukemia, due to receive a stem cell transplant. Source: PBMCs, taken before TCRalphabeta/CD19-depleted stem cell transplant. CDR3 in amino acids: CASSLLTSTGELFF. The CDR3 region has the DNA TGTGCCAGCAGCTTGTTGACCAGCACCGGGGAGCTGTTTTTT.